Sequencing of this T cell receptor (beta chain) was carried out in a study of CDR3 diversity in severe acne. The CDR3 is made up of 14 amino acids. CDR1 is SEHNR, CDR2 FQNEAQ, per germline (reference sequence). V was pared by 8 bases and J by 0 bases, with 11 bases between. This clonotype was picked up many times. TCRdb processed the PCR reads anew with MiXCR; each CDR3 protein has one entry. The profile shows tens of thousands of distinct CDR3 sequences, approximately 54% of them singletons. The chain employs TRBV7-9 and TRBJ1-5, with no clear D. The specimen sequenced was blood. The receptor's source is a male donor with severe acne vulgaris. DNA of the CDR3: TGTGCCAGCTTAGAACTATATAGCAATCAGCCCCAGCATTTT. Residues: CASLELYSNQPQHF.